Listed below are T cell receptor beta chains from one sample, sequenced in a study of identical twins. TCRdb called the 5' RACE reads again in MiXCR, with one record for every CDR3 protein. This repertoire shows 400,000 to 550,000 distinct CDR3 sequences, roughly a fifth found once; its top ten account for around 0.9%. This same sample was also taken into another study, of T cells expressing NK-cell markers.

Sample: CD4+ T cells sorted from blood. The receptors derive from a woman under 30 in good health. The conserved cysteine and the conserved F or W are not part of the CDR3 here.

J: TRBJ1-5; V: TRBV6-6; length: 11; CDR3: ATQRQVNQPQH
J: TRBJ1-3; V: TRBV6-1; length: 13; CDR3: ASRERQPPGNTIY
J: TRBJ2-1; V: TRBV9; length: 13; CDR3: ASSARGVAYNEQF
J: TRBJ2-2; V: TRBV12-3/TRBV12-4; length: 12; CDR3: ASSTRSFTGELF
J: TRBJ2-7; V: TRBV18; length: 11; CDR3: ASSQSGEDEQY
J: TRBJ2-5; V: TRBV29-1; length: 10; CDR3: SVLSGAETQY
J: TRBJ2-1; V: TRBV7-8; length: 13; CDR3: ASSLWVAGGNEQF
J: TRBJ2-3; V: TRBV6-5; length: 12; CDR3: ASSYRQSYDTQY
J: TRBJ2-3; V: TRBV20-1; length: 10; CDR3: SARVQTDTQY
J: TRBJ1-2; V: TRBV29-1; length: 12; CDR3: SVETAGGNYGYT
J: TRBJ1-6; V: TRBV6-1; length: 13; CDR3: ASRGRTEYNSPLH
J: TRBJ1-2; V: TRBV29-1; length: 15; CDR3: SVAGLDRGAKNYGYT
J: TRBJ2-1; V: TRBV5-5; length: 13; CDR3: ASSPRGTPNNEQF
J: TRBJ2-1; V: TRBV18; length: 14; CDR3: ASSPSYFGADNEQF
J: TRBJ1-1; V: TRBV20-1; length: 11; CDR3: SANRDPGTGAF
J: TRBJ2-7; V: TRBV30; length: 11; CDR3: AWSSTGPSEQY
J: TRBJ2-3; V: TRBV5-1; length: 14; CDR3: ASSKGDSSKTDTQY
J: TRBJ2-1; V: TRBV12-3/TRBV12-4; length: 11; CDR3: ASRTGGGNEQF
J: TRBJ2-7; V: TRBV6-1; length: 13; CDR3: ASRRTSGGTYEQY
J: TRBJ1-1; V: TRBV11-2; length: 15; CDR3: ASSFKPGHIRTTEAF
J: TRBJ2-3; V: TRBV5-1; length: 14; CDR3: ASREASGSSTDTQY
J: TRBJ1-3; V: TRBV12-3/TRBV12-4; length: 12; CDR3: ASSQTGDGNTIY
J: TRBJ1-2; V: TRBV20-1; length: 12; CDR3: SARRQGFGYGYT
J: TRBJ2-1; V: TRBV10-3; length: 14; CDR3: AISDYSPNSYNEQF
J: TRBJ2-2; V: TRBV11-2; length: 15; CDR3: ASSGQRGGQGTGELF
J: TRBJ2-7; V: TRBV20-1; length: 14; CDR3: SARDPTKGAGAEQY
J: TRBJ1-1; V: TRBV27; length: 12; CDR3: ASSRSRLSTEAF
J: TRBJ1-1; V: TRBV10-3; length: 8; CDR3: ASRGAEAF
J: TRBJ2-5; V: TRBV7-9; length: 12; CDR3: ASSLDSSQETQY
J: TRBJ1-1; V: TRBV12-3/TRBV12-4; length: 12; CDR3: ASSLRLGGTEAF
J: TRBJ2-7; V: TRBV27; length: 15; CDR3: ASGSAIQGRIRYEQY
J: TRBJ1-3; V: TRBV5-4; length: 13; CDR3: ASSEGRSSGNTIY
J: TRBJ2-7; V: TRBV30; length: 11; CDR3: AWSRTSGYEQY